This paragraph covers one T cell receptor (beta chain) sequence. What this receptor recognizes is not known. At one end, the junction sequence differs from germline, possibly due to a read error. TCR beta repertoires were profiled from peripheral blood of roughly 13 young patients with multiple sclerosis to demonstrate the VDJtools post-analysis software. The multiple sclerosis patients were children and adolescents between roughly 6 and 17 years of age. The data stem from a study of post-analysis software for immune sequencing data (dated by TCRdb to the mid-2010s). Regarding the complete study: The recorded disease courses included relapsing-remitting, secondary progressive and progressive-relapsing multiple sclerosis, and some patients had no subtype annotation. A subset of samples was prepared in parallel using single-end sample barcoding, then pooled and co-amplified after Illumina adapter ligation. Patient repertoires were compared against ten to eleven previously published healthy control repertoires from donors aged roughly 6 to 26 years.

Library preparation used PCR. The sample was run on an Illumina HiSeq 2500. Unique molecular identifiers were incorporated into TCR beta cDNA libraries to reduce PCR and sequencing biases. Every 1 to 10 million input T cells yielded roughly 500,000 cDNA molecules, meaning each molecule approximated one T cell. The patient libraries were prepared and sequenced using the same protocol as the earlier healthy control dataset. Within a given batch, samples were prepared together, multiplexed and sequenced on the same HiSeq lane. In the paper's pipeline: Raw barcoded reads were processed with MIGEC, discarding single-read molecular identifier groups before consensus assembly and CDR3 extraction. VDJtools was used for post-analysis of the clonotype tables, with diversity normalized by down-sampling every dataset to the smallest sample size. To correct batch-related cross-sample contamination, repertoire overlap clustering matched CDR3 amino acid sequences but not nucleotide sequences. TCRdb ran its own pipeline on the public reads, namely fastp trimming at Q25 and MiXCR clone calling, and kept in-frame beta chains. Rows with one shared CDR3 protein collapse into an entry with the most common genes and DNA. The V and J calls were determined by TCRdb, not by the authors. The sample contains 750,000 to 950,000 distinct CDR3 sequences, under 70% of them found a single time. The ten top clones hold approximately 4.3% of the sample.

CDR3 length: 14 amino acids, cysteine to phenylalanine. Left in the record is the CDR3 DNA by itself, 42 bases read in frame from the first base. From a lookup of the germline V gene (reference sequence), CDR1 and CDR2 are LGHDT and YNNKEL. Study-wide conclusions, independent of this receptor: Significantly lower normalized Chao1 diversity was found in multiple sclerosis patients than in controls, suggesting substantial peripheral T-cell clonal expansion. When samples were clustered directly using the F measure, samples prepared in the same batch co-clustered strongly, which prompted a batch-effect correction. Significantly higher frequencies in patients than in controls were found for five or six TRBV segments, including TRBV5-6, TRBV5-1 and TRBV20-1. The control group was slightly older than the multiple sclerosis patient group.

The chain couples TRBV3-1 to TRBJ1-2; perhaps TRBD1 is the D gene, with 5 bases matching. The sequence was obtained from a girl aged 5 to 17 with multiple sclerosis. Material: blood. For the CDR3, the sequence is CASSQVEGNYGHTF. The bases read TGTGCCAGCAGCCAAGTGGAGGGGAACTATGGCCACACCTTC.